Following are 16 T cell receptor beta chains from one sample sequenced in a study of blood T cell repertoires in COVID-19. Here immunoSEQ multiplex PCR was the method, and the copy in TCRdb shows in-frame clones only, minus some. The sample records about 150,000 clones, approximately 84% being singletons. Sequencing used peripheral blood. These receptors came from a woman between 55 and 75 years old with COVID-19, enrolled during active disease.

The rearrangement links TRBV5-5 to TRBJ1-1; D gene ambiguous. The V gene's germline CDR1 is SGHKS and CDR2 YYEKEE (reference sequence). V lost 0 bases and J lost 1, with 7 bases in between. The CDR3 runs to 14 residues. The CDR3 protein is CASSLGHTNTEAFF. CDR3 nucleotide sequence: TGTGCCAGCAGCTTGGGGCATACGAACACTGAAGCTTTCTTT.

V usage is TRBV7-2 and J usage is TRBJ1-6; 8 bases agree with TRBD1. Germline V gives CDR1 SGHTA, CDR2 FQGNSA. This CDR3 spans 12 amino acids. V lost 6 bases, J lost 13 bases, and 5 bases stayed unmatched. The CDR3 coding sequence is TGTGCCAGCAGTCCGACAGGGGTCCCCCTCCACTTT. This codes for CASSPTGVPLHF.

This chain joins TRBV5-6 and TRBJ1-2; D is perhaps TRBD1 (5 bases). The CDR3 runs to 15 residues. V dropped 3 bases and J dropped 3 bases, with 15 bases sitting between them. CDR1 and CDR2 (germline): SGHDT, YYEEEE. In nucleotides, the CDR3 is TGTGCCAGCAGCTCCACAGGACCCGCGGACTATGGCTACACCTTC. This translates into CASSSTGPADYGYTF.

The chain employs TRBV18 and TRBJ2-7, with 8 bases lining up with TRBD2. This CDR3 region has 15 residues. The germline V gene has CDR1 KGHSH and CDR2 LQKENI. Unmatched junction bases numbered 7, after V lost 0 bases and J lost 6 bases. The CDR3 sequence is CASSPPELAAGEQYF. CDR3 sequence (DNA): TGTGCCAGCTCACCACCGGAACTAGCGGCGGGCGAGCAGTACTTC.

The rearrangement joins TRBV6-5 to TRBJ2-2, with 8 bases aligning to TRBD2. The ends lost 6 bases at V and 4 bases at J; junction bases unmatched: 7. The CDR3 totals 15 residues. Per the germline V gene, CDR1 is MNHEY and CDR2 is SVGAGI. This chain's CDR3 is CASRVAGSGTGELFF. Written as DNA, the CDR3 is TGTGCCAGCAGGGTAGCGGGATCGGGCACCGGGGAGCTGTTTTTT.

The CDR3 here is CASGLAETQYF. CDR3 nucleotides: TGTGCTAGTGGTTTGGCGGAGACCCAGTACTTC. This sequence joins TRBV12-5 and TRBJ2-5; D is uncertain. The CDR3 has 11 amino acids. The V end lost 1 base, the J end lost 5 bases, and 2 bases lay between the germline ends. Germline V lookup: CDR1 LGHNT, CDR2 FRNRAP.

The J gene is TRBJ1-1, the V gene TRBV6-1; D is undetermined. The CDR3 runs to 14 residues. Per the germline V gene, CDR1 is MNHNS and CDR2 is SASEGT. The V gene lost 1 base and the J gene lost 4 bases, with 10 bases spanning the gap. The CDR3 DNA is TGTGCCAGCAGTGAAGTCCGTATGAGCACTGAAGCTTTCTTT. Encoded protein: CASSEVRMSTEAFF.

The chain employs TRBV5-8 and TRBJ1-6; D might be TRBD1 (6 bases). The V gene lost 0 bases and the J gene lost 8 bases, with 24 bases spanning the gap. Germline V gene sequence: CDR1 SGHTS, CDR2 YDEGEE. The CDR3 runs to 19 residues. CDR3 sequence reads: CASSLGAGASLSSYSPLHF. CDR3 bases: TGTGCCAGCAGCTTGGGAGCGGGGGCTAGTCTCTCCAGTTATTCACCCCTCCACTTT.

This chain uses TRBV5-4 with TRBJ1-1; D might be TRBD1 (6 bases). Trimming stripped 4 bases from V and 2 bases from J, with 15 bases between. The CDR3 is 15 residues long. Germline V lookup: CDR1 SGHNT, CDR2 YYREEE (reference sequence). Here the CDR3 DNA reads TGTGCCAGCAGCCCCGCCCAGGGGATCAACACTGAAGCTTTCTTT. Protein sequence: CASSPAQGINTEAFF.

This sequence joins TRBV15 and TRBJ2-7; D possibly corresponds to TRBD1 (6 bases). From germline, CDR1 is LNHNV and CDR2 YYDKDF (reference sequence). The CDR3 consists of 13 residues. V shed 0 bases and J shed 6 bases, with 9 bases lying between them. The CDR3: CATSRDQGLEQYF. For the CDR3, the DNA is TGTGCCACCAGCAGAGATCAGGGGCTCGAGCAGTACTTC.

This clone was seen only a few times. The rearrangement uses TRBV2 and TRBJ1-2; possibly TRBD1 for D (6 bases). V lost 6 bases to trimming and J lost 8 bases, with 13 bases between them. Germline lookup yields CDR1 SNHLY and CDR2 FYNNEI. There are 12 residues in the CDR3. The CDR3 sequence: CASRQGPAGYTF. CDR3 DNA sequence: TGTGCCAGCAGACAGGGCCCGGCGGGCTACACCTTC. The full variable domain, completed using reference TRBV2 and TRBJ1-2, is EPEVTQTPSHQVTQMGQEVILRCVPISNHLYFYWYRQILGQKVEFLVSFYNNEISEKSEIFDDQFSVERPDGSNFTLKIRSTKLEDSAMYFCASRQGPAGYTFGSGTRLTVV.

The chain has TRBV5-4 and TRBJ1-2; 9 bases fit TRBD1. The V and J ends lost 5 bases and 1 base, in that order; junction bases with no gene match: 3. The CDR3 length is 14 residues. From germline, CDR1 is SGHNT and CDR2 YYREEE (reference sequence). The CDR3 loop is CASSMDRGNYGYTF. The CDR3 bases are TGTGCCAGCAGTATGGACAGGGGTAACTATGGCTACACCTTC.

The gene calls are TRBV19 and TRBJ1-5, with TRBD1 matching 9 bases. The V and J ends lost 8 bases and 4 bases, in that order; junction bases with no gene match: 6. CDR1 is LNHDA and CDR2 is SQIVND in the germline V gene (reference sequence). The CDR3 loop spans 14 amino acids. DNA for the CDR3: TGTGCCAGTTTTTCCGGGACAGGGAATCAGCCCCAGCATTTT. Amino acid sequence: CASFSGTGNQPQHF. The whole variable domain, filled in from reference TRBV19 and TRBJ1-5, reads DGGITQSPKYLFRKEGQNVTLSCEQNLNHDAMYWYRQDPGQGLRLIYYSQIVNDFQKGDIAEGYSVSREKKESFPLTVTSAQKNPTAFYLCASFSGTGNQPQHFGDGTRLSIL.

V usage is TRBV15 and J usage is TRBJ1-5; tentative D call: TRBD1 (5 bases). Germline CDR1 LNHNV, CDR2 YYDKDF (reference sequence). This CDR3 is 17 amino acids long. The ends were cut back, 0 bases at V and 0 bases at J, with 12 bases in the middle. CDR3 in DNA: TGTGCCACCAGCAGAGACCAGGCGGGGCATAGCAATCAGCCCCAGCATTTT. Translation gives CATSRDQAGHSNQPQHF.

V usage is TRBV30 and J usage is TRBJ2-7; 8 bases are a match to TRBD1. In germline, CDR1 is GTSNPN, CDR2 SVGIG (reference sequence). The junction had 16 bases not matched to a gene; V was cut back by 2 bases and J by 4 bases. The CDR3 has 17 residues. The CDR3 protein is CAWSNPQGDRGTYEQYV. In nucleotides, the CDR3 is TGTGCCTGGAGTAACCCCCAGGGAGACAGGGGTACGTACGAGCAGTACGTC.

The V call is TRBV6-6, the J call TRBJ2-3; D uncertain. CDR1 MNHNY and CDR2 SVGAGI come from the germline V gene (reference sequence). The V gene lost 8 bases and the J gene lost 5 bases, with 8 bases spanning the gap. The CDR3 spans 11 residues. The CDR3 DNA reads TGTGCCAGCCGCCACAAAGATACGCAGTATTTT. Residues: CASRHKDTQYF.